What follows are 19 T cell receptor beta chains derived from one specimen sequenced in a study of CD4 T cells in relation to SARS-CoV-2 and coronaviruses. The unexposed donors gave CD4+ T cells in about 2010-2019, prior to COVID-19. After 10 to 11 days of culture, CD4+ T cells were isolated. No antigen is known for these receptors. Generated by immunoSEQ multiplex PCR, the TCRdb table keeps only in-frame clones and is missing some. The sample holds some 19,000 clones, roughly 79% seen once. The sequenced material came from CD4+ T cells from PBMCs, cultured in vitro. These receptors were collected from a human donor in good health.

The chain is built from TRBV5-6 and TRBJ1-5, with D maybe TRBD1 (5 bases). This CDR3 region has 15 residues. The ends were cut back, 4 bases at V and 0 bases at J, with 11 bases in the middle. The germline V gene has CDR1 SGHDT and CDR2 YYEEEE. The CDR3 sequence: CASSLGGFSNQPQHF. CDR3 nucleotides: TGTGCCAGCAGCCTCGGGGGGTTTAGCAATCAGCCCCAGCATTTT.

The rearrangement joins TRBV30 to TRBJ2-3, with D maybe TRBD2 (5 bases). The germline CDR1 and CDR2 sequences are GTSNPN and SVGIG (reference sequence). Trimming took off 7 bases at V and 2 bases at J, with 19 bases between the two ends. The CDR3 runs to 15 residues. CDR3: CALEIRERFTDTQYF. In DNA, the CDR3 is TGTGCCTTGGAAATCAGAGAGCGGTTCACAGATACGCAGTATTTT.

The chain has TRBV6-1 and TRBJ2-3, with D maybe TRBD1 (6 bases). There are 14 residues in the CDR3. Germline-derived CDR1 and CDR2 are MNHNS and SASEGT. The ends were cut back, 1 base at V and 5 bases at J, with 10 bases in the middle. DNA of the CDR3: TGTGCCAGCAGTGAAGTGTTCAGGGGAGATACGCAGTATTTT. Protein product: CASSEVFRGDTQYF.

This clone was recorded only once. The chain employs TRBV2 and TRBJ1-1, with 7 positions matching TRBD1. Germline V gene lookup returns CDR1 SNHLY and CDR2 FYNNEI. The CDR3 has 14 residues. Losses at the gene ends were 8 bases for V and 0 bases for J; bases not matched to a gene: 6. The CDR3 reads CASFSGTVNTEAFF. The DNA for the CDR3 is TGTGCCAGCTTCTCCGGGACAGTGAACACTGAAGCTTTCTTT.

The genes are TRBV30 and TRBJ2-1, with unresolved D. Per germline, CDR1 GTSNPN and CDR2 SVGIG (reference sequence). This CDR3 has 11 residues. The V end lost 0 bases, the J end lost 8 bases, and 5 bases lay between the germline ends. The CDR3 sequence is CAWSVFDEQFF. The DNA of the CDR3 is TGTGCCTGGAGTGTGTTCGATGAGCAGTTCTTC.

The CDR3 bases are TGTGCCATCAGTACTACCGGGGGGGGACCAGAGCAGTTCTTC. Amino acids: CAISTTGGGPEQFF. The chain has TRBV10-3 and TRBJ2-1, with 8 positions matching TRBD2. The trim removed 5 bases at V and 10 bases at J, leaving 10 bases unmatched. This CDR3 is built from 14 residues. Looked up from germline, CDR1 is ENHRY and CDR2 is SYGVKD.

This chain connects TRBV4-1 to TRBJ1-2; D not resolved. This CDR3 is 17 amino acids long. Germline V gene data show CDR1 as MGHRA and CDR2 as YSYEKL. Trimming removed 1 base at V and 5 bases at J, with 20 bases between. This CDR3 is CASSQGYASGSAYGYTF. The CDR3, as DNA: TGCGCCAGCAGCCAAGGTTATGCCAGTGGGTCGGCGTATGGCTACACCTTC.

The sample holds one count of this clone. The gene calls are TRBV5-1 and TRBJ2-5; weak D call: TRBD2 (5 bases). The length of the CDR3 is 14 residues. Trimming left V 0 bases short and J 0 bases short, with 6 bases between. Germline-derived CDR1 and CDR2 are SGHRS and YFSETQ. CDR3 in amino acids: CASSLAGNQETQYF. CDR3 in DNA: TGCGCCAGCAGCTTGGCCGGGAACCAAGAGACCCAGTACTTC.

The CDR3 DNA follows: TGCGCCAGCTCCCCCCAGGGGGTAATCGGTGGCTACACCTTC. It yields the protein CASSPQGVIGGYTF. The chain combines TRBV10-1 with TRBJ1-2; 7 positions match TRBD1. The J segment lost 7 bases and the V segment lost 8 bases, leaving 13 bases of the junction unmatched. There are 14 residues in the CDR3. Germline V gene sequence: CDR1 WNHNN, CDR2 SYGVQD (reference sequence).

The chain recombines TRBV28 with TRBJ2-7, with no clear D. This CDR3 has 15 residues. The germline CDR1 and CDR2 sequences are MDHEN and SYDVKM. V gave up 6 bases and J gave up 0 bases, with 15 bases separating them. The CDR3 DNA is TGTGCCAGCAGCAAAGGACGTATGAGCTCCTACGAGCAGTACTTC. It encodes CASSKGRMSSYEQYF. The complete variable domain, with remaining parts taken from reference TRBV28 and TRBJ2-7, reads DVKVTQSSRYLVKRTGEKVFLECVQDMDHENMFWYRQDPGLGLRLIYFSYDVKMKEKGDIPEGYSVSREKKERFSLILESASTNQTSMYLCASSKGRMSSYEQYFGPGTRLTVT.

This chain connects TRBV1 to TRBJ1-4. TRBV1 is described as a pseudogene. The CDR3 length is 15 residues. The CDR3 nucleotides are TGCACCAGCAGCCAGGGAGGGCTGGGGGATGAAAAACTGTTTTTT. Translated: CTSSQGGLGDEKLFF.

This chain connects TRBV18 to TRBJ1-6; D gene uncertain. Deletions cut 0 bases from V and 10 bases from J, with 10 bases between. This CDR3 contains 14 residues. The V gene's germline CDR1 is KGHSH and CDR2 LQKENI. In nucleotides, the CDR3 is TGTGCCAGCTCACCACCGTCCCCCGGATCACCCCTCCACTTT. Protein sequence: CASSPPSPGSPLHF.

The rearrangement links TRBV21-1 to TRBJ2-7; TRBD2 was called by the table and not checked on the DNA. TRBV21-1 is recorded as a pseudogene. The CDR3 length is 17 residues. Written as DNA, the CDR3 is TGTGCCAGCAGCAGTCTGCCGTGCGGGTTGAGCTCCTACGAGCAGTACTTC. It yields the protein CASSSLPCGLSSYEQYF.

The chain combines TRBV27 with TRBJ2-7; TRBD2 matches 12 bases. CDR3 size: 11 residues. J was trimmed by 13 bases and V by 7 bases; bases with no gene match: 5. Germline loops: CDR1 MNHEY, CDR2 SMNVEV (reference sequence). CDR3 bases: TGTGCCAGCAAAGGACTAGCGGGACTATACTTC. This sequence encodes CASKGLAGLYF.

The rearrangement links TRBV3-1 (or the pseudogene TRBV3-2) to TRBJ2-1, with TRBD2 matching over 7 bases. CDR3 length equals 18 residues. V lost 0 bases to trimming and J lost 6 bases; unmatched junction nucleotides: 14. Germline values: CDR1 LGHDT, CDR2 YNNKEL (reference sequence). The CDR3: CASSQDQASGFPPNEQFF. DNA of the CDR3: TGTGCCAGCAGCCAAGATCAAGCTAGCGGTTTTCCCCCCAATGAGCAGTTCTTC.

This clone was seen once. The CDR3 nucleotides are TGTGCCAGCAGCCAAGCCGCGAGCTCTGGAAACACCATATATTTT. It yields the protein CASSQAASSGNTIYF. The J gene is TRBJ1-3, the V gene TRBV14; D is ambiguous. Germline V CDR1 and CDR2: SGHDN, FVKESK. V lost 1 base, J lost 0 bases, and 7 bases lay in between. The CDR3 contains 15 residues.

CDR3 nucleotides: TGTGCCAGCAGGACCCTGACAGGGTTTGCCGGGGAGCTGTTTTTT. Its translation is CASRTLTGFAGELFF. The chain recombines TRBV6-5 with TRBJ2-2; 7 positions match TRBD1. The CDR3 sequence is 15 residues long. Unmatched junction bases numbered 10, after V lost 6 bases and J lost 6 bases. Per the germline V gene, CDR1 is MNHEY and CDR2 is SVGAGI.

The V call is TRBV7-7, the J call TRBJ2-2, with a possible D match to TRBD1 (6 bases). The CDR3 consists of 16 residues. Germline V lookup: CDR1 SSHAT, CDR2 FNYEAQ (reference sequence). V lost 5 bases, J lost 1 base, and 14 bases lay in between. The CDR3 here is CASSPTPGQNTGELFF. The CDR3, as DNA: TGTGCCAGCAGCCCTACCCCGGGACAGAACACCGGGGAGCTGTTTTTT. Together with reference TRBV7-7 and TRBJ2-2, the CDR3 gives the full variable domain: GAGVSQSPRYKVTKRGQDVTLRCDPISSHATLYWYQQALGQGPEFLTYFNYEAQPDKSGLPSDRFSAERPEGSISTLTIQRTEQRDSAMYRCASSPTPGQNTGELFFGEGSRLTVL.

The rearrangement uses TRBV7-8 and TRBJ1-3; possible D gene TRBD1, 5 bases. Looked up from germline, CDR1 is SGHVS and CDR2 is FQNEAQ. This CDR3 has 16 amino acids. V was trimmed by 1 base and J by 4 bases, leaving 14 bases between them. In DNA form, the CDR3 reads TGTGCCAGCAGCTTAGTTCCGGCAGGGTGGGGAAACACCATATATTTT. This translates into CASSLVPAGWGNTIYF.